This T cell receptor (beta chain) was found in a study of metastatic and nonmetastatic thyroid tumors. The overall study: Patients with malignant and benign thyroid disease provided blood and tumor or nodule tissue, whose repertoires were compared. Whole-study findings and limits: A significant increase in TCR beta diversity was reportedly seen in malignant thyroid tumors relative to benign nodules, in blood and tumor.

Not a single patient had been given any form of treatment at any point before undergoing thyroid surgery. TCRdb re-analyzed the PCR reads through MiXCR. The table records 10,000 to 15,000 clones, under 30% of them present only once. CDR3 length: 13 residues. Germline CDR1 SGHRS, CDR2 YFSETQ. Trimming cost V 7 bases and J 3 bases, with 11 bases left between them. This clone is termed medium-sized (0.01 to 0.1%). What it binds is not known. What was sequenced was tumor tissue. The sequence was obtained from a female donor with papillary thyroid cancer or a benign thyroid nodule (not recorded which). Some clones in this sample may be carry-over from other donors' samples. This chain links TRBV5-1 with TRBJ2-1; a weak D match, TRBD2 (6 bases). The DNA for the CDR3 is TGCGCCAGCCGGGGGTGGCACTACAATGAGCAGTTCTTC. Translated: CASRGWHYNEQFF.